This T cell receptor (beta chain) stems from a study of blood T cell repertoires in COVID-19. The data were produced by immunoSEQ multiplex PCR, yet TCRdb's version contains in-frame clones alone and is incomplete. The profile shows about 90,000 clones, approximately 80% of them singletons. This clone appeared a single time. CDR1 and CDR2 (germline): MDHEN, SYDVKM. V was shortened by 4 bases and J by 0 bases, with 10 bases between the two germline ends. The CDR3 is made up of 15 amino acids. This TCR came from a man aged 65 to 79 with acute or convalescent COVID-19. The V gene is TRBV28, the J gene TRBJ1-3; perhaps TRBD1 as D (5 bases). Source material: peripheral blood. Here the CDR3 reads CASSYQGSSGNTIYF. As DNA, the CDR3 is TGTGCCAGCAGTTATCAGGGTAGCTCTGGAAACACCATATATTTT.